This paragraph reports one T cell receptor beta chain. This clonotype occurred a few times. This clone's antigen is unknown. Per-base quality was not reported, and no clone a single base away is much larger than it. This specimen comes from a study of Graves' ophthalmopathy and Graves' hyperthyroidism (dated by TCRdb to about 2018). For the wider study: Peripheral blood was collected at initial diagnosis, before any treatment. In total, approximately 130 blood samples were TCR-sequenced: roughly 45 ophthalmopathy, some 75 hyperthyroidism and roughly 17 hyperthyroidism-to-ophthalmopathy patients. To explore V-J signatures distinguishing ophthalmopathy from hyperthyroidism, a discovery set of some 100 patients (43 ophthalmopathy, some 57 stable hyperthyroidism) was enrolled. To tell Graves' ophthalmopathy apart from Graves' hyperthyroidism, and to predict which patients would progress to ophthalmopathy, the study relied on TCR beta repertoire signatures. In several hyperthyroidism patients, the T-cell repertoires found in thyroid tissue were compared with those found in blood. An independent validation cohort comprised about 20 hyperthyroidism patients and some 16 patients who later progressed from hyperthyroidism to ophthalmopathy. Following sample collection, hyperthyroidism patients were given methimazole at a starting dose of 30 mg daily, and ophthalmopathy patients were given high-dose intravenous methylprednisolone.

For repertoire sequencing, the TCR beta CDR3 regions were amplified from RNA transcripts. The first round of RT-PCR was done with HTBI primers and the Qiagen OneStep RT-PCR kit, and was followed by a second round of multiplex PCR, then size selection and purification. Libraries were sequenced paired-end with 100 bp reads on an Illumina HiSeq2000. The study's own analysis went as follows. Reads were processed with SOAPnuke, discarding reads with adapters, uncalled bases, mean Phred below 15, or no exact constant-primer or identifier match. COPE v1.2.5 was used to merge the high-quality paired reads. Unique nucleotide sequences were defined as clonotypes and aligned to IMGT TRB V, D and J references using MiTCR v1.1. Only V-J combinations with frequency above 0.0001 were analysed, covering approximately 99% of repertoires. For each V-J combination, a TCR clonal expansion and chaos score was defined as F50 clonal expansion divided by the chaos observed in the TCRdist matrix. Welch's t-statistics and random forest were used to narrow the features down to more than 10 V-J combinations, which were then fed into a naive Bayes classifier. Thyroid-blood repertoire similarity was quantified with the Morisita-Horn index. The public reads were quality trimmed at Q25 with fastp and then assembled into clones with MiXCR by TCRdb, keeping productive beta chains. Rows are unified per CDR3 protein, each entry keeping the most common DNA and genes. These V and J calls originate from TCRdb's pipeline instead of the authors' own analysis. This sample has roughly 350,000 distinct CDR3 sequences in its table, and about 18% of those were observed once. The ten biggest clones cover approximately 2.4% of the sample.

Its CDR3 holds 14 amino acids, cysteine through phenylalanine. Of all the DNA, just the CDR3 is kept, 42 bases in frame from base 1. CDR1 and CDR2 are drawn from the germline V gene (reference sequence): SGHKS, YYEKEE. V is clipped by 0 bases and J by 2 bases, and the sequence between their germline boundaries is 9 bases long. Hyperthyroidism was considered stable if no progression to ophthalmopathy occurred within 18 months of follow-up. Hyperthyroidism patients were newly diagnosed, with disease duration under 2 months, and aged 18 to 65 years. Patients with other autoimmune diseases, uncontrolled infections, pregnancy or lactation were excluded. Diagnosis was based on clinical symptoms, serum thyroxine, TRAb, thyroid ultrasound and orbital computed tomography. Ficoll-Paque density gradient centrifugation was used to isolate PBMCs from about 10 ml of fresh peripheral blood. Trizol reagent was used to extract the total RNA, and its quality was then checked on an Agilent 2100 Bioanalyzer.

Results the study describes overall, beyond this receptor: Most of the expanded thyroid clonotypes with a frequency above 0.001 were also detected in blood, and it was suggested that the thyroid immune response may be reflected by blood repertoires. No statistical method was used to predetermine the sample size, and group allocation was not hidden from the investigators. In validation, the model predicted ophthalmopathy progression with about 71% sensitivity and roughly 72% specificity; some twelve predicted patients were CT-confirmed with GO in a median of 6.5 months. Ophthalmopathy was separated from stable hyperthyroidism by the 13-signature model with about 85% sensitivity and 81% to 84% specificity in cross-validation and with 80%/75% in the test set.

Source material: peripheral blood. The V and J genes are TRBV5-5 and TRBJ2-7; the D segment cannot be called with confidence. This receptor was identified in an adult woman with stable Graves' hyperthyroidism. This receptor carries the CDR3 CASSLETGTYEQYF. The DNA is as follows: TGTGCCAGCAGCTTGGAGACTGGGACCTACGAGCAGTACTTC.